One sample yielded the 25 T cell receptor beta chains listed below, sequenced in a study of OX40 agonist ivuxolimab in advanced cancers. Some clones are missing from TCRdb's copy, which holds only in-frame ones; the method was immunoSEQ multiplex PCR. The table includes roughly 73,000 clones, 84% detected once. The source material was CD4+ or CD8+ T cells sorted from blood, sampled in a trial of the OX40 agonist ivuxolimab. These receptors were collected from an adult with an advanced solid tumor such as melanoma, head and neck, liver or kidney cancer.

This chain joins TRBV7-2 and TRBJ2-5; no reliable D call. V shed 0 bases and J shed 0 bases, with 5 bases lying between them. The length of the CDR3 is 14 residues. CDR1 and CDR2 from the germline V gene are SGHTA and FQGNSA. CDR3: CASSLAINQETQYF. DNA of the CDR3: TGTGCCAGCAGCTTAGCCATAAACCAAGAGACCCAGTACTTC.

To note about this clone: At one of its ends the junction is not consistent with the germline gene, which may arise from a read error. V and J are TRBV18 and TRBJ2-2, with 8 bases aligning to TRBD1. Germline V gives CDR1 KGHSH, CDR2 LQKENI. The CDR3 length is 17 residues. CDR3 bases: TGTGCCAGCTCCCCACGCTCCGGGACAGGGAACACCGGGGAGCTGTTTTTT. Translation gives CASSPRSGTGNTGELFF.

CDR3 region: CASSRDRYEQYF. The DNA for the CDR3 is TGTGCCAGCAGTAGGGACCGCTACGAGCAGTACTTC. The V call is TRBV21-1, the J call TRBJ2-7. TRBV21-1 is given as a pseudogene. The CDR3 has 12 residues.

The chain joins TRBV19 to TRBJ1-2; D remains ambiguous. V was clipped by 2 bases and J by 4 bases, with 14 bases between them. The CDR3 covers 15 residues. The germline gives CDR1 LNHDA, CDR2 SQIVND (reference sequence). The DNA of the CDR3 is TGTGCCAGTAGTATACTGTCGGAAAATTTCTATGGCTACACCTTC. It is translated as CASSILSENFYGYTF.

The rearrangement joins TRBV27 to TRBJ1-3; maybe TRBD1 (5 bases). Germline-derived CDR1 and CDR2 are MNHEY and SMNVEV (reference sequence). V was shortened by 3 bases and J by 2 bases, with 8 bases between the two germline ends. The CDR3 consists of 14 residues. The CDR3 protein is CASSFGAPGNTIYF. CDR3 in DNA: TGTGCCAGCAGTTTCGGGGCTCCTGGAAACACCATATATTTT.

This clone appeared once. This chain joins TRBV27 and TRBJ2-3; D unresolved. This CDR3 has 12 residues. Trimming pared 7 bases from V and 5 bases from J, leaving 10 bases between. The germline V gene encodes CDR1 MNHEY and CDR2 SMNVEV (reference sequence). CDR3 region: CASKVMGDTQYF. The CDR3 region has the DNA TGTGCCAGCAAAGTAATGGGAGATACGCAGTATTTT.

The chain recombines TRBV15 with TRBJ1-4, with D unresolved. Deletions cut 6 bases from V and 5 bases from J, with 10 bases between. The CDR3 length is 13 residues. Germline CDR1 and CDR2: LNHNV and YYDKDF (reference sequence). CDR3 bases: TGTGCCACCAGGGGAGCTGGCAATGAAAAACTGTTTTTT. Encoded protein: CATRGAGNEKLFF.

There are a few counts of this clone. The V call is TRBV6-1, the J call TRBJ2-2; 10 bases line up with TRBD1. The CDR3 is 14 residues long. Germline CDR1 MNHNS, CDR2 SASEGT. V lost 5 bases, J lost 6 bases, and 3 bases stayed unmatched. CDR3 loop: CASSLDRGAGELFF. Written as DNA, the CDR3 is TGTGCCAGCAGTCTGGACAGGGGGGCCGGGGAGCTGTTTTTT.

This rearrangement joins TRBV5-1 to TRBJ1-3; TRBD1 matches 10 bases. This CDR3 is 16 amino acids long. V shed 2 bases and J 0 bases; nucleotides not matched to a gene: 2. Germline V gives CDR1 SGHRS, CDR2 YFSETQ. The CDR3 nucleotides are TGCGCCAGCAGCTTCCGGGACAGGGGCTCTGGAAACACCATATATTTT. Translation: CASSFRDRGSGNTIYF.

This chain's CDR3 is CASSSHEGANQPQHF. The CDR3 DNA follows: TGTGCCAGTAGTTCCCACGAGGGCGCGAATCAGCCCCAGCATTTT. This chain uses TRBV19 with TRBJ1-5; D is uncertain. Trimming stripped 5 bases from V and 4 bases from J, with 15 bases between. Germline lookup yields CDR1 LNHDA and CDR2 SQIVND (reference sequence). This CDR3 is built from 15 residues.

The chain has TRBV19 and TRBJ1-5, with D perhaps TRBD1 (5 bases). The CDR3 covers 15 residues. The germline CDR1 and CDR2 sequences are LNHDA and SQIVND (reference sequence). V was trimmed by 8 bases and J by 4 bases, leaving 18 bases between them. Written as DNA, the CDR3 is TGTGCCAGTGGGCAGGGTAGGAGGATTAATCAGCCCCAGCATTTT. Translation gives CASGQGRRINQPQHF.

This sequence joins TRBV7-3 and TRBJ2-1; D unclear. The CDR3 covers 15 residues. Germline V CDR1 and CDR2: SGHTA, FQGTGA. Trimming cost V 2 bases and J 4 bases, with 12 bases left between them. The chain's CDR3 is CASSLVISKYNEQFF. CDR3 DNA sequence: TGTGCCAGCAGCTTAGTTATCTCGAAATACAATGAGCAGTTCTTC.

The V and J genes are TRBV9 and TRBJ2-1; D assignment may be TRBD1 or TRBD2 (5 bases each). CDR1 and CDR2 from the germline V gene are SGDLS and YYNGEE. The V end lost 0 bases, the J end lost 6 bases, and 13 bases lay between the germline ends. The CDR3 totals 15 residues. CDR3 DNA: TGTGCCAGCAGCGTAGGAGTTCAGGGAGCCAATGAGCAGTTCTTC. This gives the protein CASSVGVQGANEQFF.

The rearrangement joins TRBV10-3 to TRBJ1-5; D is unclear. This CDR3 is 17 amino acids long. Germline V CDR1 and CDR2: ENHRY, SYGVKD. The V end was cut by 3 bases, the J end by 2 bases, with 17 bases between. The CDR3 bases are TGTGCCATCAGTGACCTCCACCCGGTGATAGGCAATCAGCCCCAGCATTTT. Encoded protein: CAISDLHPVIGNQPQHF.

The J gene is TRBJ1-5, the V gene TRBV29-1; D unclear. Germline CDR1 and CDR2: SQVTM and ANQGSEA. This CDR3 has 12 residues. Trimming removed 5 bases from V and 6 bases from J, with 11 bases in between. The CDR3 sequence: CSVTVGSQPQHF. In DNA form, the CDR3 reads TGCAGCGTTACGGTCGGGAGTCAGCCCCAGCATTTT.

The chain employs TRBV9 and TRBJ2-1, with 7 positions matching TRBD2. There are 16 residues in the CDR3. CDR1 and CDR2 from the germline V gene are SGDLS and YYNGEE. V was clipped by 3 bases and J by 9 bases; unmatched bases: 15. In DNA form, the CDR3 reads TGTGCCAGCAGCGCAGAGGTTTGGGGAGGGTCCGGTGAGCAGTTCTTC. Translated, it gives CASSAEVWGGSGEQFF.

Here the CDR3 DNA reads TGTGCCAGCAGTTACGGTATGAACACTGAAGCTTTCTTT. Its protein is CASSYGMNTEAFF. The gene calls are TRBV6-6 and TRBJ1-1; no firm D call. This CDR3 region has 13 residues. Trimming removed 2 bases at V and 0 bases at J, with 4 bases between. Germline V CDR1 and CDR2: MNHNY, SVGAGI (reference sequence).

The chain recombines TRBV19 with TRBJ1-2; D uncertain. This CDR3 is built from 12 residues. Trimming took 5 bases from V and 5 from J, leaving 9 bases between them. The germline gives CDR1 LNHDA, CDR2 SQIVND (reference sequence). CDR3 loop: CASSFWEYGYTF. The CDR3 DNA reads as TGTGCCAGTAGTTTCTGGGAATATGGCTACACCTTC.

This chain links TRBV6-1 with TRBJ2-7; a weak D match, TRBD1 (5 bases). Germline V gene sequence: CDR1 MNHNS, CDR2 SASEGT. The V end lost 7 bases, the J end lost 4 bases, and 11 bases lay between the germline ends. This CDR3 comprises 12 residues. Here the CDR3 DNA reads TGTGCCAGCACCCGGACAAATTACGAGCAGTACTTC. This encodes CASTRTNYEQYF.

The V gene is TRBV27, the J gene TRBJ2-7; the D is unclear. In germline, CDR1 is MNHEY, CDR2 SMNVEV (reference sequence). The germline V and J ends were trimmed by 3 bases and 6 bases, with 12 bases remaining between them. This CDR3 comprises 13 residues. The CDR3 spells CASSFHGPSEQYF. The CDR3 nucleotides are TGTGCCAGCAGTTTTCACGGACCCTCCGAGCAGTACTTC.

The rearrangement uses TRBV5-1 and TRBJ2-6; no firm D call. V was pared by 0 bases and J by 0 bases, with 16 bases between. This CDR3 is 19 amino acids long. Germline CDR1 is SGHRS and CDR2 is YFSETQ. The CDR3 DNA reads as TGCGCCAGCAGCTTGGGGGTCGGCAGGCTCAGCTCTGGGGCCAACGTCCTGACTTTC. Translating gives CASSLGVGRLSSGANVLTF.

The chain has TRBV11-2 and TRBJ2-7; 11 positions match TRBD1. The V gene end was trimmed by 0 bases and the J gene end by 4 bases; junction bases not matched to a gene: 5. CDR3 length equals 16 residues. CDR1 SGHAT and CDR2 FQNNGV come from the germline V gene. For the CDR3, the DNA is TGTGCCAGCAGCTTAGAAATCGGGACAGGGGGGTACGAGCAGTACTTC. This codes for CASSLEIGTGGYEQYF. The whole variable domain, remainder taken from reference TRBV11-2 and TRBJ2-7, is EAGVAQSPRYKIIEKRQSVAFWCNPISGHATLYWYQQILGQGPKLLIQFQNNGVVDDSQLPKDRFSAERLKGVDSTLKIQPAKLEDSAVYLCASSLEIGTGGYEQYFGPGTRLTVT.

This chain connects TRBV14 to TRBJ2-2; D is unresolved. The CDR3 is 13 amino acids. The V gene's germline CDR1 is SGHDN and CDR2 FVKESK. V lost 7 bases and J lost 7, with 13 bases in between. The CDR3 region is CASTLGLDGELFF. The CDR3 region has the DNA TGTGCCAGCACCCTTGGGCTAGACGGGGAGCTGTTTTTT. The full variable domain, its missing parts supplied by reference TRBV14 and TRBJ2-2, is EAGVTQFPSHSVIEKGQTVTLRCDPISGHDNLYWYRRVMGKEIKFLLHFVKESKQDESGMPNNRFLAERTGGTYSTLKVQPAELEDSGVYFCASTLGLDGELFFGEGSRLTVL.

The rearrangement joins TRBV2 to TRBJ1-3, with D unresolved. CDR3 length: 12 amino acids. The germline CDR1 and CDR2 sequences are SNHLY and FYNNEI. The ends were cut back, 8 bases at V and 4 bases at J, with 9 bases in the middle. The CDR3 is CASRRLGNTIYF. In nucleotides, the CDR3 is TGTGCCAGCCGAAGGCTAGGAAACACCATATATTTT.

The chain joins TRBV5-4 to TRBJ1-2, with D tentatively TRBD1 (5 bases). Per germline, CDR1 SGHNT and CDR2 YYREEE (reference sequence). Trimming stripped 4 bases from V and 4 bases from J, with 11 bases between. This CDR3 is built from 13 residues. CDR3 amino acids: CASSLDILYGYTF. The CDR3 region has the DNA TGTGCCAGCAGCCTGGACATACTCTATGGCTACACCTTC.